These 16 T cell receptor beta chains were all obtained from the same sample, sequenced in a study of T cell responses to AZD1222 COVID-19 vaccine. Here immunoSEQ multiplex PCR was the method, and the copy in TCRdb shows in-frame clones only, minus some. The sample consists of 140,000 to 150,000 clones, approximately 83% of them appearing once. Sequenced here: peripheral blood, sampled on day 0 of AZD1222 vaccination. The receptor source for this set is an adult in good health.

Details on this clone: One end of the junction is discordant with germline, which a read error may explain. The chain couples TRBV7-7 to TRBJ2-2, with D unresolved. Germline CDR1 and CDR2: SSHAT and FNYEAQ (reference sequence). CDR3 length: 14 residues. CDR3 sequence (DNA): TGTGCTAGCAGCTTAAATAAGAACACCGGGGAGCTGTTTTTT. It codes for CASSLNKNTGELFF. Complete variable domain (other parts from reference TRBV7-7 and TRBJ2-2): GAGVSQSPRYKVTKRGQDVTLRCDPISSHATLYWYQQALGQGPEFLTYFNYEAQPDKSGLPSDRFSAERPEGSISTLTIQRTEQRDSAMYRCASSLNKNTGELFFGEGSRLTVL.

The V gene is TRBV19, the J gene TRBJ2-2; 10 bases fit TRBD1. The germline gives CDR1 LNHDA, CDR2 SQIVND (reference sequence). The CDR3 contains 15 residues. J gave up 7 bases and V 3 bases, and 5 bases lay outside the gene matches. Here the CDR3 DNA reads TGTGCCAGTAGTATGGGGACAGGGGTGGTCGGGGAGCTGTTTTTT. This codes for CASSMGTGVVGELFF.

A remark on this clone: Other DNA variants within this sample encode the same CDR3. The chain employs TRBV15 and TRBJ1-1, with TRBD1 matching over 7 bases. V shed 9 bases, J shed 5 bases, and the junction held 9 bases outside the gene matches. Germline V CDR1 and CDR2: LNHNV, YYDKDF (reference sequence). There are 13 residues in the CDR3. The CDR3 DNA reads TGTGCCACTAAAACAGGGGAACAAACTGAAGCTTTCTTT. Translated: CATKTGEQTEAFF.

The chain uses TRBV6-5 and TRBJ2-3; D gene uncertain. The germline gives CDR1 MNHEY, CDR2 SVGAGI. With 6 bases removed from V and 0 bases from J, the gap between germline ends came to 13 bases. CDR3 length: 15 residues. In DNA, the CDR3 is TGTGCCAGCAGGGGATTAGGGTCTAGCACAGATACGCAGTATTTT. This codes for CASRGLGSSTDTQYF.

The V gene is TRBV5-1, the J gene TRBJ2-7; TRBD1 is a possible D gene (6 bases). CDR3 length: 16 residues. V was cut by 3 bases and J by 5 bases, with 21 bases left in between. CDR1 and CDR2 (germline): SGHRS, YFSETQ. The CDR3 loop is CASSSGTSQALHEQYF. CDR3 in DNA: TGCGCCAGCAGCTCGGGGACATCGCAAGCGCTCCACGAGCAGTACTTC.

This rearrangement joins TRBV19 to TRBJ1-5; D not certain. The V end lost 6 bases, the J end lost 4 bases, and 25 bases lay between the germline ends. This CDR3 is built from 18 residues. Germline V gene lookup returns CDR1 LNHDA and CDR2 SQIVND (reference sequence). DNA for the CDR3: TGTGCCAGTAGCCTAATGACTAAGGGCCTCCCTGGGAATCAGCCCCAGCATTTT. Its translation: CASSLMTKGLPGNQPQHF.

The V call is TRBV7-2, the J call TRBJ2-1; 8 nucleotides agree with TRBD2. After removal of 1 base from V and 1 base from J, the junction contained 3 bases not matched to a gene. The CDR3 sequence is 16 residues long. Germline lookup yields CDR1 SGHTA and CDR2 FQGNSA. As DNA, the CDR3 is TGTGCCAGCAGCTTAGGGACTAGCAGGTCCTACAATGAGCAGTTCTTC. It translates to CASSLGTSRSYNEQFF.

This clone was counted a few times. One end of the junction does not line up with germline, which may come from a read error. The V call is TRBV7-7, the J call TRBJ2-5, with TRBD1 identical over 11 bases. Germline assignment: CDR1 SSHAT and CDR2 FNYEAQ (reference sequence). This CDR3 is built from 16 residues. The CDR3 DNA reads TGTGCTAGCAGCCCGACCGGGACAGGGGGTCGAGAGACCCAGTACTTC. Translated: CASSPTGTGGRETQYF.

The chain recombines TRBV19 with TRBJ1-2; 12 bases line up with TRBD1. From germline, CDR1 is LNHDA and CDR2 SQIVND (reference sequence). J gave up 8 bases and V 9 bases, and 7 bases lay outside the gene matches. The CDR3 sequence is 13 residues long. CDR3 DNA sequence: TGTGCCAGCATGGGACAGGGGGCTGTCGGCTACACCTTC. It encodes CASMGQGAVGYTF.

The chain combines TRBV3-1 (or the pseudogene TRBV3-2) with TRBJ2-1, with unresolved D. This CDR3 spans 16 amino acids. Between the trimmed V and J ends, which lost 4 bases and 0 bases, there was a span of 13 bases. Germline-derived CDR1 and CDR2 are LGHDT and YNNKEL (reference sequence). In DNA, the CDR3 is TGTGCCAGCAGCCTTTTAATCCTTAGCTCCTACAATGAGCAGTTCTTC. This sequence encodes CASSLLILSSYNEQFF.

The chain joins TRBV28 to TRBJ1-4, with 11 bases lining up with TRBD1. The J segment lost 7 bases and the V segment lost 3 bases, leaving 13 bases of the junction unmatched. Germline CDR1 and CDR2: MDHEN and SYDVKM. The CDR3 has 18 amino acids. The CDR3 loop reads CASSFLGQGAGDTEKLFF. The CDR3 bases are TGTGCCAGCAGTTTCCTCGGACAGGGGGCAGGTGATACTGAAAAACTGTTTTTT.

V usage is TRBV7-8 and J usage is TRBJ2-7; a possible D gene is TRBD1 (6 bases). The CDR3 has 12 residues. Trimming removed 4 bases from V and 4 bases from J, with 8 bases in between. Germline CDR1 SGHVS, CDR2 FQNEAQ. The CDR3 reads CASSWTVYEQYF. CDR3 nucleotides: TGTGCCAGCAGCTGGACAGTTTACGAGCAGTACTTC.

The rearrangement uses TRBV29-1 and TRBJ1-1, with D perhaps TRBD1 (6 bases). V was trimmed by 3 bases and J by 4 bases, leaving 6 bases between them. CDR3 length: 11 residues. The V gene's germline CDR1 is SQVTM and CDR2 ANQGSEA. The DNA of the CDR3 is TGCAGCGTTGACAGGGGCACTGAAGCTTTCTTT. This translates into CSVDRGTEAFF.

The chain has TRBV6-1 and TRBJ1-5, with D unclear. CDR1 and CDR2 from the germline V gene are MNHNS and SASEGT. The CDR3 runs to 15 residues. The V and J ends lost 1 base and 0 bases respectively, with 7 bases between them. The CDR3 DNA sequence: TGTGCCAGCAGTGAAGAAGGGTATAGCAATCAGCCCCAGCATTTT. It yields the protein CASSEEGYSNQPQHF.

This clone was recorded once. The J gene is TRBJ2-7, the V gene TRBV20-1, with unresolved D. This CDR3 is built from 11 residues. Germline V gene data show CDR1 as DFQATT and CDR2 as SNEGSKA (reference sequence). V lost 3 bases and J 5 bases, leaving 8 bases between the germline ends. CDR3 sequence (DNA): TGCAGTGCTAGGGGTTTCCACGAGCAGTACTTC. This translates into CSARGFHEQYF.

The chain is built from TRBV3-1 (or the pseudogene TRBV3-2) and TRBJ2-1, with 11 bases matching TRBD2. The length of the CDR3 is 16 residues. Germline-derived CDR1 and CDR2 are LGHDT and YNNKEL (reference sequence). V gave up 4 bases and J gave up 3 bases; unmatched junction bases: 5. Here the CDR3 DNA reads TGTGCCAGCAGCCCATATAGCGGGGGGGGCTACAATGAGCAGTTCTTC. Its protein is CASSPYSGGGYNEQFF.